One sample yielded the 32 T cell receptor beta chains listed below, sequenced in a study of regulatory T cells in long-lasting Graves disease. Time point given: newly diagnosed GD, antithyroid drugs for less than 3 months. PBMC RNA was the source of the TCR library. Investigators prepared the TCR beta libraries by applying iRepertoire HTBI primers and Arm-PCR of CDR3 regions. Each CDR3 protein is one row after TCRdb ran MiXCR on the multiplex PCR reads. In the table there are around 420,000 distinct CDR3 sequences, over 14% of which are singletons. The sample was also linked to a second study, of T cells in Graves' hyperthyroidism and ophthalmopathy.

The material was peripheral blood mononuclear cells (PBMCs), obtained at new diagnosis, from a patient treated with antithyroid drugs. The receptors were gathered from a woman between 35 and 50 years old with Graves disease.

This clonotype was recorded at least ten times. The chain uses TRBV10-3 and TRBJ2-1; 7 bases align to TRBD1. Germline V gene lookup returns CDR1 ENHRY and CDR2 SYGVKD. The CDR3 is 14 amino acids. The ends lost 2 bases at V and 6 bases at J; junction bases unmatched: 4. CDR3 sequence reads: CAISERGQGNEQFF. CDR3 DNA: TGTGCCATCAGTGAGAGGGGGCAAGGCAATGAGCAGTTCTTC.

This clonotype was seen at least ten times. The genes are TRBV10-2 and TRBJ2-7; the match to TRBD2 covers 14 bases. The CDR3 has 17 amino acids. Losses at the gene ends were 6 bases for V and 2 bases for J; bases not matched to a gene: 9. Germline CDR1 is WSHSY and CDR2 is SAAADI. The CDR3 spells CASRGLAGVPGAYEQYF. The CDR3 nucleotides read TGCGCCAGCAGGGGACTAGCGGGAGTGCCGGGGGCCTACGAGCAGTACTTC.

This clonotype was seen a handful of times. V and J are TRBV20-1 and TRBJ2-4, with D tentatively TRBD2 (5 bases). Trimming removed 5 bases from V and 5 bases from J, with 13 bases in between. Germline CDR1 reads DFQATT; CDR2 reads SNEGSKA (reference sequence). The CDR3 length is 13 residues. The CDR3 sequence: CSAPEGLENIQYF. CDR3 in DNA: TGCAGTGCTCCCGAGGGCCTGGAAAACATTCAGTACTTC.

Of note for this clonotype: This could be a read error, since a much larger clone is one nucleotide away. The J gene is TRBJ2-5, the V gene TRBV20-1; TRBD2 aligns across 8 bases. This CDR3 is built from 13 residues. CDR1 DFQATT and CDR2 SNEGSKA come from the germline V gene (reference sequence). Here the CDR3 DNA reads TGCAGTGCTAGAGATGGGACTAGAGAGACCCACTACTTC. Translating it yields CSARDGTRETHYF.

This clonotype was seen at least ten times. The chain employs TRBV7-2 and TRBJ2-7, with D tentatively TRBD1 (6 bases). Per germline, CDR1 SGHTA and CDR2 FQGNSA. The CDR3 runs 15 residues. Trimming took 4 bases from V and 3 from J, leaving 16 bases between them. This chain's CDR3 is CASSSTRQEFYEQYF. Here the CDR3 DNA reads TGTGCCAGCAGCTCCACGAGACAGGAGTTCTACGAGCAGTACTTC.

The sample holds a few counts of this clonotype. The chain recombines TRBV7-9 with TRBJ1-1; D unclear. Germline CDR1 is SEHNR and CDR2 is FQNEAQ (reference sequence). With 5 bases removed from V and 4 bases from J, the gap between germline ends came to 17 bases. The CDR3 consists of 15 residues. Here the CDR3 DNA reads TGTGCCAGCAGCCGAAGTGGATTCCGGTTCACTGAAGCTTTCTTT. Residues: CASSRSGFRFTEAFF.

Ten or more counts support this clonotype. The gene calls are TRBV28 and TRBJ2-1; 8 bases fit TRBD2. Germline trimming cut 7 bases from V and 7 bases from J; bases unmatched to any gene: 9. Germline values: CDR1 MDHEN, CDR2 SYDVKM. The CDR3 consists of 14 residues. The DNA for the CDR3 is TGTGCCAGCAATTACGGGAGGGCGGGGAATGAGCAGTTCTTC. It yields the protein CASNYGRAGNEQFF.

At least ten counts were recorded for this clonotype. V and J are TRBV12-3 or TRBV12-4 and TRBJ2-2; TRBD2 might be the D (6 bases). Trimming removed 7 bases at V and 7 bases at J, with 16 bases between. The CDR3 consists of 14 residues. The CDR3 here is CASTRAGQGGELFF. The CDR3 DNA reads TGTGCCAGCACCCGGGCGGGGCAAGGCGGGGAGCTGTTTTTT.

This clonotype was seen more than once but under ten times. This chain connects TRBV9 to TRBJ2-4; D perhaps matches TRBD1 (6 bases). V was trimmed by 3 bases and J by 8 bases, leaving 18 bases between them. Germline loops: CDR1 SGDLS, CDR2 YYNGEE. The CDR3 runs 15 residues. The CDR3 reads CASSARDRGGDIQYF. The CDR3 coding sequence is TGTGCCAGCAGCGCCCGGGACCGAGGGGGAGACATTCAGTACTTC. Supplemented by reference TRBV9 and TRBJ2-4, the full variable domain reads DSGVTQTPKHLITATGQRVTLRCSPRSGDLSVYWYQQSLDQGLQFLIQYYNGEERAKGNILERFSAQQFPDLHSELNLSSLELGDSALYFCASSARDRGGDIQYFGAGTRLSVL.

The sample holds a few counts of this clonotype. The genes are TRBV9 and TRBJ1-2; D is possibly TRBD1 (6 bases). Germline CDR1 SGDLS, CDR2 YYNGEE. Trimming removed 0 bases from V and 7 bases from J, with 13 bases in between. The CDR3 consists of 14 residues. As DNA, the CDR3 is TGTGCCAGCAGCGTAGACAGGGCGGTAGGTGGCTACACCTTC. Residues: CASSVDRAVGGYTF.

Ten or more counts support this clonotype. This sequence joins TRBV11-3 and TRBJ2-2; D is possibly TRBD1 (6 bases). The CDR3 spans 16 residues. The V end lost 1 base, the J end lost 5 bases, and 14 bases lay between the germline ends. Germline CDR1 reads SGHNT; CDR2 reads YENEEA. The CDR3: CASSLGGGQPTGELFF. CDR3 in DNA: TGTGCCAGCAGCTTAGGAGGGGGACAACCTACCGGGGAGCTGTTTTTT. Filled out from reference TRBV11-3 and TRBJ2-2, the complete variable domain reads EAGVVQSPRYKIIEKKQPVAFWCNPISGHNTLYWYLQNLGQGPELLIRYENEEAVDDSQLPKDRFSAERLKGVDSTLKIQPAELGDSAVYLCASSLGGGQPTGELFFGEGSRLTVL.

This clonotype was observed many times. Written as DNA, the CDR3 is TGTGCCAGCAGTGACCAGGGGGCCTCTGGAAACACCATATATTTT. Translating it yields CASSDQGASGNTIYF. The chain recombines TRBV12-3 or TRBV12-4 with TRBJ1-3, with 8 bases lining up with TRBD1. This CDR3 is 15 amino acids long. Unmatched junction bases numbered 3, after V lost 5 bases and J lost 0 bases.

This clonotype was seen many times. V usage is TRBV20-1 and J usage is TRBJ2-4, with TRBD2 as a possible D gene (5 bases). Germline CDR1 and CDR2: DFQATT and SNEGSKA (reference sequence). The CDR3 has 16 residues. V lost 0 bases to trimming and J lost 0 bases, with 12 bases between them. CDR3 DNA sequence: TGCAGTGCTAGAGATCGGAGGCGACTAGCCAAAAACATTCAGTACTTC. This gives the protein CSARDRRRLAKNIQYF.

Many counts were recorded for this clonotype. The gene calls are TRBV20-1 and TRBJ2-3, with TRBD2 matching 14 bases. This CDR3 is built from 17 residues. CDR1 and CDR2 (germline): DFQATT, SNEGSKA (reference sequence). The J segment lost 5 bases and the V segment lost 3 bases, leaving 10 bases of the junction unmatched. DNA for the CDR3: TGCAGTGCTAGCGGAGGGGGACTAGCGGGAGAAATAGATACGCAGTATTTT. It is translated as CSASGGGLAGEIDTQYF.

This clonotype was recorded many times. V usage is TRBV5-5 and J usage is TRBJ2-1, with 8 bases matching TRBD1. Per germline, CDR1 SGHKS and CDR2 YYEKEE (reference sequence). The ends lost 5 bases at V and 12 bases at J; junction bases unmatched: 10. The CDR3 covers 13 residues. CDR3 coding DNA: TGTGCCAGCAGTGGGGACAGGCTAGAGGCGCAGTTCTTC. Amino acids: CASSGDRLEAQFF.

This clonotype showed up many times. V usage is TRBV11-1 and J usage is TRBJ1-1; no clear D. Trimming pared 2 bases from V and 3 bases from J, leaving 16 bases between. The CDR3 runs 16 residues. Germline CDR1 and CDR2: SGHAT and FQDESV (reference sequence). The CDR3 loop is CASSLSHLRGDTEAFF. In nucleotides, the CDR3 is TGTGCCAGCAGCTTATCCCACCTTCGCGGGGACACTGAAGCTTTCTTT.

This clonotype has a handful of counts. This sequence joins TRBV18 and TRBJ2-3; D may be TRBD1 (6 bases). Trimming stripped 6 bases from V and 7 bases from J, with 20 bases between. Germline lookup yields CDR1 KGHSH and CDR2 LQKENI. The CDR3 totals 15 residues. The DNA for the CDR3 is TGTGCCAGCTCGCCCACACGGACAGCGGAAAATACGCAGTATTTT. Translating gives CASSPTRTAENTQYF.

The V gene is TRBV4-1, the J gene TRBJ2-5; tentative D call: TRBD2 (6 bases). V lost 1 base and J 4 bases, leaving 10 bases between the germline ends. This CDR3 is 14 amino acids long. Germline CDR1 and CDR2: MGHRA and YSYEKL. CDR3 sequence (DNA): TGCGCCAGCAGCCAAGGGACTAATGGAGAGACCCAGTACTTC. It encodes CASSQGTNGETQYF.

J is TRBJ1-1 and V is TRBV6-5, with D unresolved. The CDR3 is 14 amino acids. Germline V gives CDR1 MNHEY, CDR2 SVGAGI. V lost 2 bases and J lost 7, with 14 bases in between. This chain's CDR3 is CASSYEVRGFEAFF. The CDR3 bases are TGTGCCAGCAGTTACGAGGTCCGAGGCTTTGAAGCTTTCTTT.

This clonotype showed up many times. V is TRBV20-1 and J is TRBJ2-1, with D possibly being TRBD2 (6 bases). V dropped 6 bases and J dropped 0 bases, with 15 bases sitting between them. CDR1 and CDR2 from the germline V gene are DFQATT and SNEGSKA (reference sequence). This CDR3 is built from 15 residues. Written as DNA, the CDR3 is TGCAGTGCCAACAAAGCGGGCAACTCCTACAATGAGCAGTTCTTC. This gives the protein CSANKAGNSYNEQFF.

This chain joins TRBV24-1 and TRBJ2-3, with 7 bases fitting TRBD2. CDR1 is KGHDR, CDR2 SFDVKD, per germline. There are 15 residues in the CDR3. Trimming at V came to 9 bases and at J to 0 bases, leaving 8 bases not matched to a gene. CDR3 region: CATGTGGPSTDTQYF. The DNA of the CDR3 is TGTGCCACCGGCACGGGGGGACCTAGCACAGATACGCAGTATTTT.

This clonotype has ten or more counts. The gene calls are TRBV2 and TRBJ2-1; the D gene is possibly TRBD1 (5 bases). Between the trimmed V and J ends, which lost 3 bases and 10 bases, there was a span of 13 bases. The CDR3 totals 13 residues. Germline V CDR1 and CDR2: SNHLY, FYNNEI. CDR3 bases: TGTGCCAGCAGTGAGGTAGGGGATGGCGAGCAGTTCTTC. Translation gives CASSEVGDGEQFF. Based on the CDR3 plus reference TRBV2 and TRBJ2-1, the full variable domain is EPEVTQTPSHQVTQMGQEVILRCVPISNHLYFYWYRQILGQKVEFLVSFYNNEISEKSEIFDDQFSVERPDGSNFTLKIRSTKLEDSAMYFCASSEVGDGEQFFGPGTRLTVL.

This clonotype showed up just a few times. This chain joins TRBV5-1 and TRBJ2-2, with a tentative D call TRBD2 (6 bases). The CDR3 has 14 residues. Per germline, CDR1 SGHRS and CDR2 YFSETQ. The germline V and J ends were trimmed by 6 bases and 4 bases, with 13 bases remaining between them. This chain's CDR3 is CASTWEVFTGELFF. The CDR3 DNA reads as TGCGCCAGCACCTGGGAGGTTTTCACCGGGGAGCTGTTTTTT.

This clonotype was seen ten or more times. The chain joins TRBV7-3 to TRBJ2-1; D is undetermined. The CDR3 extends over 18 amino acids. The germline V and J ends were trimmed by 2 bases and 0 bases, with 17 bases remaining between them. Germline CDR1 is SGHTA and CDR2 is FQGTGA. The CDR3 sequence is CASSLARGLLSSYNEQFF. The CDR3 DNA reads TGTGCCAGCAGCTTAGCTCGTGGGCTTTTGAGCTCCTACAATGAGCAGTTCTTC.

This chain links TRBV20-1 with TRBJ2-1; perhaps TRBD2 as D (5 bases). This CDR3 is 16 amino acids long. Trimming pared 6 bases from V and 9 bases from J, leaving 27 bases between. Looked up from germline, CDR1 is DFQATT and CDR2 is SNEGSKA (reference sequence). The CDR3 is CSAPGEGGPNPSEQFF. CDR3 coding DNA: TGCAGTGCCCCGGGTGAGGGCGGCCCAAACCCCAGTGAGCAGTTCTTC.

This clonotype was detected only a few times. This rearrangement joins TRBV10-2 to TRBJ2-2; the match to TRBD2 covers 11 bases. Germline loops: CDR1 WSHSY, CDR2 SAAADI. V lost 5 bases and J lost 5; bases outside the gene matches: 7. This CDR3 spans 16 amino acids. CDR3 protein: CASSPSGTSGTGELFF. The CDR3 DNA reads as TGCGCCAGCAGTCCTTCCGGGACTAGCGGAACCGGGGAGCTGTTTTTT.

V and J are TRBV29-1 and TRBJ2-1, with 14 bases fitting TRBD2. The germline V gene encodes CDR1 SQVTM and CDR2 ANQGSEA. This CDR3 has 14 amino acids. J gave up 5 bases and V 7 bases, and 4 bases lay outside the gene matches. The CDR3 protein is CSGRLAGGDNEQFF. CDR3 nucleotide sequence: TGCAGCGGCCGACTAGCGGGAGGGGACAATGAGCAGTTCTTC.

This clonotype occurred many times. V gene TRBV28 combines with J gene TRBJ1-1; D gene unclear. The germline V gene has CDR1 MDHEN and CDR2 SYDVKM. V was trimmed by 2 bases and J by 5 bases, leaving 9 bases between them. The CDR3 totals 13 residues. The CDR3 DNA reads TGTGCCAGCAGTTTACCCTCATGGACTGAAGCTTTCTTT. This gives the protein CASSLPSWTEAFF. Complete variable domain (other parts from reference TRBV28 and TRBJ1-1): DVKVTQSSRYLVKRTGEKVFLECVQDMDHENMFWYRQDPGLGLRLIYFSYDVKMKEKGDIPEGYSVSREKKERFSLILESASTNQTSMYLCASSLPSWTEAFFGQGTRLTVV.

V gene TRBV5-4 combines with J gene TRBJ2-5; 7 bases are a match to TRBD2. The CDR3 has 15 residues. After removal of 4 bases from V and 1 base from J, the junction contained 7 bases not matched to a gene. Germline lookup yields CDR1 SGHNT and CDR2 YYREEE (reference sequence). The CDR3 region has the DNA TGTGCCAGCAGCCCGGGAGGAAACCCCCAAGAGACCCAGTACTTC. The encoded protein is CASSPGGNPQETQYF.

This clonotype was counted ten times or more. The chain couples TRBV6-5 to TRBJ1-2; no reliable D call. CDR1 is MNHEY, CDR2 SVGAGI, per germline. V dropped 2 bases and J dropped 7 bases, with 11 bases sitting between them. The CDR3 extends over 13 amino acids. CDR3 in amino acids: CASSYGLFSGYTF. The CDR3 nucleotides read TGTGCCAGCAGTTACGGCCTGTTCTCTGGCTACACCTTC.

Ten or more counts support this clonotype. V and J are TRBV6-2 or TRBV6-3 and TRBJ2-7; D gene ambiguous. The V gene's germline CDR1 is MNHEY and CDR2 SVGEGT. The CDR3 contains 13 residues. Trimming removed 0 bases from V and 1 base from J, with 4 bases in between. The CDR3 DNA follows: TGTGCCAGCAGTTACTCGGCTTCCTACGAGCAGTACTTC. Its protein is CASSYSASYEQYF.

As concerns this clonotype: This may come from a read error, since a much larger clone is one base off. This rearrangement joins TRBV18 to TRBJ2-3; 7 nucleotides match TRBD2. Germline CDR1 KGHSH, CDR2 LQKENI. This CDR3 spans 13 amino acids. This CDR3 reads CARSPSSGDTQYF. CDR3 DNA: TGTGCCCGCTCACCGTCTAGCGGAGATACGCAGTATTTT.